A selection of T cell receptor beta chains follows, all from one sample in a study of blood T cell repertoires in COVID-19. Profiling relied on immunoSEQ multiplex PCR, and the TCRdb table lists in-frame clones only, not all of them. The table has about 250,000 clones, 75% to 85% seen once. Specimen: peripheral blood. Source of these receptors: a human donor in a cohort sampled during active COVID-19. The CDR3 runs from the conserved cysteine through the conserved F or W. Each record gives: D gene, V gene, clone size, J gene, CDR3 DNA, CDR3 protein. D genes are given only for firm matches. A row's size may be missing; if present it is once, few, many or a size class.

NA	TRBV28	NA	TRBJ2-7	TGTGCCAGCGCACCGGGGGACCTCTCCTACGAGCAGTACTTC	CASAPGDLSYEQYF
NA	TRBV5-1	NA	TRBJ2-1	TGCGCCAGCAGCTTGGCCGGGGATGTAGACAATGAGCAGTTCTTC	CASSLAGDVDNEQFF
TRBD1	TRBV2	NA	TRBJ1-1	TGTGCCAGCACCAAGGGACAGGGGGAGACTGAAGCTTTCTTT	CASTKGQGETEAFF
NA	TRBV30	NA	TRBJ2-3	TGTGCCTTTTCCGGGGGGCCCACAGATACGCAGTATTTT	CAFSGGPTDTQYF
TRBD1	TRBV19	NA	TRBJ1-6	TGTGCCAGTGCCGGGACAGCTGTAGCCCCCCTCCACTTT	CASAGTAVAPLHF
NA	TRBV6-1	NA	TRBJ1-2	TGTGCCAGCAGTGAAGGCGAGGGCCTGGGCTACACCTTC	CASSEGEGLGYTF
NA	TRBV5-1	NA	TRBJ2-3	TGCGCCAGCAGCTTGCTCTCGGGATCGGGCGCGGGCACAGATACGCAGTATTTT	CASSLLSGSGAGTDTQYF
NA	TRBV6-5	NA	TRBJ1-1	TGTGCCAGCAGCAGGACAGCGATGAACACTGAAGCTTTCTTT	CASSRTAMNTEAFF
TRBD1	TRBV9	NA	TRBJ1-2	TGTGCCAGCAGCCCTCAGGGACAGATCTTCCAATTCTCCTATGGCTACACCTTC	CASSPQGQIFQFSYGYTF
TRBD1	TRBV4-1	NA	TRBJ1-6	TGCGCCAGCAGCACCGGGACAGGGGGCCAGTCACCCCTCCACTTT	CASSTGTGGQSPLHF
NA	TRBV25-1	once	TRBJ2-5	TGTGCCAGCAGTCCCCTGGGACTCAAAGAGACCCAGTACTTC	CASSPLGLKETQYF
TRBD1	TRBV12-5	NA	TRBJ2-5	TGTGCTAGTGGTCCTACCGGGACAGGGGGCCAAGAGACCCAGTACTTC	CASGPTGTGGQETQYF
NA	TRBV12-3/TRBV12-4	few	TRBJ2-1	TGTGCCAGCAGGTCCCTAGGGGGTGAGCAGTTCTTC	CASRSLGGEQFF
NA	TRBV6-1	once	TRBJ2-1	TGTGCCAGCAGTGAAGTTGCTGAGTACAATGAGCAGTTCTTC	CASSEVAEYNEQFF
NA	TRBV9	NA	TRBJ2-4	TGTGCCAGCAGCGTAGGGGAGAGAGTTTCTGTTCAGTACTTC	CASSVGERVSVQYF
NA	TRBV19	once	TRBJ2-1	TGTGCCAGTACCAACTACGTGGGTAGTGAGCAGTTCTTC	CASTNYVGSEQFF
NA	TRBV10-3	once	TRBJ1-6	TGTGCCATCAGTGTCGGGGAGCATAATTCACCCCTCCACTTT	CAISVGEHNSPLHF
NA	TRBV18	NA	TRBJ2-2	TGTGCCAGCTCACCTTATCGGGAAAACACCGGGGAGCTGTTTTTT	CASSPYRENTGELFF
TRBD1	TRBV7-9	NA	TRBJ1-6	TGTGCCAGCAGCTTAGGGGACAGGGATAATTCACCCCTCCACTTT	CASSLGDRDNSPLHF
NA	TRBV12-5	NA	TRBJ1-1	TGTGCTAGTGGTTTGGTACAGGGACACAACACTGAAGCTTTCTTT	CASGLVQGHNTEAFF
NA	TRBV18	NA	TRBJ1-4	TGTGCCAGCTCACCACAGGACTACGCAACTAATGAAAAACTGTTTTTT	CASSPQDYATNEKLFF
TRBD1	TRBV5-1	NA	TRBJ2-3	TGCGCCAGCAGTTCCAGACAGGGTAACCCCTCAGTAGCAGATACGCAGTATTTT	CASSSRQGNPSVADTQYF
TRBD2	TRBV4-1	NA	TRBJ2-1	TGCGCCAGCAGCCAAGATAGGTCCGGGACTAGCCAGTTCTTC	CASSQDRSGTSQFF
TRBD1	TRBV7-8	NA	TRBJ1-2	TGTGCCAGCAGCTTAGCGGACAGGTCGCGGGGCTACACCTTC	CASSLADRSRGYTF
NA	TRBV10-3	NA	TRBJ1-1	TGTGCCATCAGTGAGTATGGCCCCGCGGAGACTGAAGCTTTCTTT	CAISEYGPAETEAFF
NA	TRBV5-6	NA	TRBJ2-7	TGTGCCAGCAGCCCCAACACAGGGTTTTCCTACGAGCAGTACTTC	CASSPNTGFSYEQYF
NA	TRBV7-6	NA	TRBJ1-1	TGTGCCAGCAGCCCGGGGGTCGGGACTCCAGGCACGAACACTGAAGCTTTCTTT	CASSPGVGTPGTNTEAFF